This T cell receptor (beta chain) was found in a study of shared clonotypes between healthy human individuals (dated by TCRdb to 2018 to 2020). Background for the entire study: A couple of women and three men aged 18 to 49 years were included in the cohort. The study deeply sequenced blood TCR repertoires of five healthy adults to estimate repertoire size and the extent of clonotype sharing between individuals. To increase sequencing depth and limit assay-specific biases, different laboratories used diverse techniques to prepare libraries and sequence TCR repertoires. Leukapheresis yielded between about 0.8 and 9.5 billion PBMCs per donor. General conclusions and limits of the study: Pairwise subsampling indicated that sequencing depth was expected to affect the degree of clonotype sharing among donors. Sampling was restricted to blood, and TCR repertoires in tissues likely differ from the TCR repertoires found in blood. Because the study included a small number of donors, the genetic and exposure-history diversity represented was limited.

Using the deep immunoSEQ assay, multiplex PCR amplified TCR CDR3 regions from genomic DNA. Extracted genomic DNA from each cell subset was spread evenly across all wells of several immunoSEQ 96-well plates, with each plate serving as a replicate. For unsorted PBMC, 300 ng of genomic DNA, equivalent to around 30,000 T cell genomes, went into each replicate PCR. Ten immunoSEQ deep assay plates were used to sequence unsorted PBMC genomic DNA. Purified libraries were measured with a Qubit 3.0 fluorometer, size-checked on a Bioanalyzer 2100, and measured again with the KAPA Library Quantification kit. Every immunoSEQ 96-well plate was sequenced on a separate single-read 150-cycle Illumina NextSeq 550 flow cell. As for the authors' bioinformatics: Because the immunoSEQ output included only junctional sequences and no quality scores, the filtering could not be the same as the filtering used for full-length reads. Sequences were annotated with PyIR, a Python wrapper for IgBLAST v1.9, and V/J genes and CDR3 were assigned using IMGT germline references. Reads were removed for weak V/J assignments (E-value above 1e-6), missing CDR3, stop codons, out-of-frame junctions, or ambiguous translated residues. V3J clonotypes were defined as sequences sharing the same inferred V gene, J gene, and CDR3 amino acid sequence. The percentage overlap between two repertoires was calculated by dividing the number of shared unique clonotypes by the size of the smaller repertoire. Repertoire richness was assessed with RTK rarefaction, the Chao1 estimator, and Recon v2.1 estimates of unobserved clonotypes. Held by TCRdb, this immuneACCESS table contains in-frame sequences only and omits some clones. Under half of the omission traces to an unresolved V gene where checked; the cause of the rest is unknown. V and J calls and clone size are as listed in that table; D and trimming were resolved from the DNA. Here the sample has approximately 480,000 clones; nearly 80% occur a single time. The ten largest clones capture roughly an eighth of the sample.

Including cysteine and phenylalanine, the CDR3 has 13 amino acids. The DNA shown is the 39-base CDR3, in frame from base 1. Ends trimmed: V by 9 bases, J by 5 bases; bases unmatched to a gene: 4. From the germline V gene, CDR1 is ENHRY and CDR2 is SYGVKD. With respect to this clone: The antigen this receptor binds is unknown. There are no base qualities to consult, and no much larger clone falls within one base.

Healthy HIV-negative adults with no recently reported acute infections or vaccinations were included as donors. All donors were Caucasian adults living in Nashville, Tennessee, USA. For unsorted samples, some 87 million PBMCs were counted, and genomic DNA was extracted using the QIAamp DNA Blood Mini kit. Blood was collected by leukapheresis, and PBMCs were isolated by Ficoll-Histopaque density gradient centrifugation and then cryopreserved in liquid nitrogen vapor phase. The sequencing input was PBMCs. The chain employs TRBV10-3 and TRBJ1-5; 10 bases in the middle match TRBD1. This sequence originates from a woman in her thirties or forties in good health. Some clones in this sample may be carry-over from other donors' samples. The bases read TGTGCCATAGCCGGGACAGGGGATCAGCCCCAGCATTTT. Its protein is CAIAGTGDQPQHF.